A selection of T cell receptor beta chains follows, all from one sample in a study of shared clonotypes between healthy human individuals. Profiled with immunoSEQ multiplex PCR; TCRdb holds only in-frame clones, not every one. The sample records more than 2,000,000 clones, 85% to 95% being singletons. The sample comprised naive CD4+ T cells from PBMCs. The receptors originated from a man aged 18 to 30 in good health. Some clones in this sample may be carry-over from other donors' samples. Both conserved end residues are part of each CDR3. The order of the fields is J gene, D gene, V gene, CDR3 DNA, CDR3 protein. A D gene is named only where the DNA matches it firmly.

TRBJ1-3	.	TRBV30	TGTGCCTGGTCCGGGACCTTTTCTGGAAACACCATATATTTT	CAWSGTFSGNTIYF
TRBJ2-5	TRBD2	TRBV5-4	TGTGCCAGCAGCTTGGCCGTGGCGGGAGTAGGAGAGACCCAGTACTTC	CASSLAVAGVGETQYF
TRBJ1-4	TRBD1	TRBV5-1	TGCGCCAGCAGCTTGGGCAGGGGGGATAATGAAAAACTGTTTTTT	CASSLGRGDNEKLFF
TRBJ2-7	.	TRBV27	TGTGCCAGCAGTTTATCGATCACCTACGAGCAGTACTTC	CASSLSITYEQYF
TRBJ1-1	.	TRBV5-4	TGTGCCAGCAGCCCCACCTCGAGGCAGGCGAACACTGAAGCTTTCTTT	CASSPTSRQANTEAFF
TRBJ2-5	.	TRBV7-2	TGTGCCAGCAGCTTAATTGGGTCTTCGGGGCAGACCCAGTACTTC	CASSLIGSSGQTQYF
TRBJ1-2	.	TRBV5-5	TGTGCCAGCAGCTCTACCGGGACAAACTATGGCTACACCTTC	CASSSTGTNYGYTF
TRBJ2-3	.	TRBV5-6	TGTGCCAGCAGTTATAGCCCTTTTGCGGATACGCAGTATTTT	CASSYSPFADTQYF
TRBJ1-2	TRBD1	TRBV19	TGTGCCAGTAGTATAGTAGGGGGCAGTTCTAACTATGGCTACACCTTC	CASSIVGGSSNYGYTF
TRBJ1-2	TRBD1	TRBV18	TGTGCCAGCTCCCAGACAGGGGGAGCTCCTTACTATGGCTACACCTTC	CASSQTGGAPYYGYTF
TRBJ1-2	.	TRBV7-8	TGTGCCAGCAGCTTAGCTCGTCCCACTGGGGTCTATGGCTACACCTTC	CASSLARPTGVYGYTF
TRBJ2-3	.	TRBV20-1	TGCAGTGCTAGCGGGGAGGATACGCAGTATTTT	CSASGEDTQYF
TRBJ1-2	.	TRBV7-8	TGTGCCAGCAGCTTAGACAGGGCTGGCTACACCTTC	CASSLDRAGYTF
TRBJ2-7	TRBD2	TRBV5-4	TGTGCCAGCAACTTGGCGGGGGGGACGACCCCCTACGAGCAGTACTTC	CASNLAGGTTPYEQYF
TRBJ2-5	TRBD2	TRBV7-9	TGTGCCAGCACCCCGATGGGACTAGCGGCCCAAGAGACCCAGTACTTC	CASTPMGLAAQETQYF
TRBJ2-1	TRBD2	TRBV19	TGTGCCAGTAGACGATCGCCGGGACTACCAGAGCAGTTCTTC	CASRRSPGLPEQFF
TRBJ1-1	TRBD1	TRBV28	TGTGCCAGCAGCAGGGACAGGGGAACCGGAGCTTTCTTT	CASSRDRGTGAFF